The rows below give T cell receptor beta chains drawn from one sample of a study of cytomegalovirus exposure and HLA in healthy donors. Clones were sequenced by immunoSEQ multiplex PCR, and TCRdb holds only the in-frame ones, with some missing. The sample lists around 61,000 clones, 60% to 70% occurring once. Sequenced sample: PBMCs. These receptors all come from a man aged 35 to 55 in good health and CMV-seropositive. Each CDR3 is given with its conserved first and last residue. Fields, in order: D gene, V gene, CDR3 protein. The D gene is left open where the match is weak.

>TRBD1|TRBV19
CASSPGTGAGQTQYF
>.|TRBV9
CASSVGVQQETQYF
>TRBD2|TRBV7-2
CASSLTVTGGTTDTQYF
>TRBD1|TRBV15
CATGTGIGNTIYF
>.|TRBV5-6
CASSLDSGEAFF
>TRBD2|TRBV5-6
CASSLYRGGLQETQYF
>TRBD2|TRBV6-1
CASSDRLASGSPDTQYF
>.|TRBV6-5
CASSYQRGATEAFF
>.|TRBV5-8
CASSFSSYYTGELFF
>TRBD2|TRBV6-5
CASISGGYEQYF
>TRBD2|TRBV9
CASSPSGGNTGELFF
>TRBD1|TRBV19
CASSTRQGESGETQYF
>.|TRBV30
CAWSARGGSGGEKLFF
>.|TRBV30
CAWSTGPYSQPQHF
>TRBD1|TRBV2
CASSEGWRTGTNEQYF
>TRBD1|TRBV27
CASSPPGGYGYTF
>.|TRBV5-1
CASRKADHTDTQYF
>TRBD1|TRBV16
CASSPRPGQANYEQYF
>.|TRBV19
CASSVRGSSYNEQFF
>.|TRBV5-8
CASRPTGLKNIQYF
>TRBD2|TRBV6-5
CASSWGLAGGSYEQYF
>.|TRBV7-8
CASSSTVNYGYTF
>TRBD1|TRBV2
CASSDRTGGSRAFF
>TRBD1|TRBV4-2
CASSPGTGNGYTF
>TRBD2|TRBV14
CASSQATASGWEDTQYF
>TRBD2|TRBV11-2
CASSSPYKLAGVSEQFF
>.|TRBV9
CASSPRGSAYNEQFF
>.|TRBV29-1
CSVERNGRAGTEAFF
>TRBD1|TRBV7-2
CASSPGQANTEAFF
>TRBD1|TRBV5-1
CASSLGQGAIYEQYF
>.|TRBV5-4
CASSRDQGSATEAFF
>.|TRBV10-3
CAISGQGGHGGYTF
>TRBD2|TRBV5-1
CASSTGLAGDLGTGELFF
>.|TRBV30
CAWSGTVGSNEQFF
>.|TRBV5-6
CASTEGGARRVETQYF
>.|TRBV6-1
CASSESPYSGEQYF
>.|TRBV7-2
CASSLSTGREGETQYF
>.|TRBV29-1
CSFLGEGAGKFF
>TRBD2|TRBV7-9
CASSPGTSGADTQYF
>.|TRBV5-1
CASSPPSNEQFF
>.|TRBV2
CASSEQAEQYF
>TRBD1|TRBV5-1
CASSSGQGHTGELFF
>TRBD2|TRBV2
CASSEASGREGQYF
>.|TRBV4-2
CASSQVQQETQYF
>.|TRBV7-9
CASSLVGGYGYTF
>TRBD2|TRBV18
CASSPGGGAREQYF
>.|TRBV4-2
CASSQGAGGVSYGYTF
>TRBD2|TRBV7-6
CASSLASGFYNEQFF
>.|TRBV27
CASSLRWGGHYGYTF
>TRBD1|TRBV2
CASSEWGQGDTGELFF
>TRBD1|TRBV7-6
CASSATGNSYEQYF
>.|TRBV30
CAWDRDSPEDYTF
>.|TRBV19
CASSPQGNQPQHF
>TRBD1|TRBV7-2
CASSPNRGRAQYF
>TRBD1|TRBV19
CASTDRGRTDTQYF
>.|TRBV7-6
CASSTGPNQPQHF
>.|TRBV21-1
CASSKVQGSNEQYF
>.|TRBV29-1
CSVTMPGVNYGYTF
>TRBD1|TRBV9
CASSVDVTGGYEQYF
>TRBD1|TRBV4-1
CASSRITGQKYNEQFF